This T cell receptor (beta chain) derives from a study of T-cell memory formation after mild COVID-19. Study-wide results and caveats: Among CD4+ contracting clones, most were CM and EM, and CD8+ ones EMRA. Pre-infection memory contained some responding clones, which suggested that cross-reactive memory had joined.

The authors produced TCR alpha and TCR beta cDNA libraries with sample barcodes and UMIs by 5'RACE using constant-segment primers. TCRdb redid the calling of the 5' RACE reads with MiXCR, one entry per CDR3 protein. The repertoire includes 250,000 to 300,000 distinct CDR3 sequences, roughly 15% of them detected once, and 22% sits in the top ten. V trimming: 1 base; J trimming: 2 bases; junction bases outside the gene matches: 3. The CDR3 spans 15 residues. In germline, CDR1 is DFQATT, CDR2 SNEGSKA (reference sequence). For this clonotype: Its antigen remains unidentified.

This chain uses TRBV20-1 with TRBJ2-1; TRBD2 matches 9 bases. Input material: PBMCs or a T cell subset sorted from them (not recorded which). This sequence was found in a man aged 18-30 years who had mild COVID-19 (a few samples of this study predate the infection). Cell type and time point are not known. This CDR3 reads CSARATSGPYNEQFF. Written as DNA, the CDR3 is TGCAGTGCTAGAGCGACTAGCGGACCCTACAATGAGCAGTTCTTC.